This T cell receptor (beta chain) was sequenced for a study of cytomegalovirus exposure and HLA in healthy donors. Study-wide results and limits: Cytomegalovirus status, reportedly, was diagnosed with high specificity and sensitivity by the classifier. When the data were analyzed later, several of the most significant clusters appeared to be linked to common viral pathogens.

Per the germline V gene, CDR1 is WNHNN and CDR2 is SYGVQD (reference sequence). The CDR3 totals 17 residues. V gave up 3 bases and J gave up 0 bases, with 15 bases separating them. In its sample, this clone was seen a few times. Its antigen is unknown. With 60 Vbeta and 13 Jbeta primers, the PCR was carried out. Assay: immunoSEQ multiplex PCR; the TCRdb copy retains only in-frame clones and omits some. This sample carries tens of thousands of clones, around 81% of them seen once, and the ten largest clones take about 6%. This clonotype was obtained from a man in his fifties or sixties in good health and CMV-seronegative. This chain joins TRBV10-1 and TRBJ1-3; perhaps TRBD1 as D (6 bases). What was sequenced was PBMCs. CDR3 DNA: TGCGCCAGCAGTGACCATCAGGACAGACGCTCTGGAAACACCATATATTTT. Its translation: CASSDHQDRRSGNTIYF.